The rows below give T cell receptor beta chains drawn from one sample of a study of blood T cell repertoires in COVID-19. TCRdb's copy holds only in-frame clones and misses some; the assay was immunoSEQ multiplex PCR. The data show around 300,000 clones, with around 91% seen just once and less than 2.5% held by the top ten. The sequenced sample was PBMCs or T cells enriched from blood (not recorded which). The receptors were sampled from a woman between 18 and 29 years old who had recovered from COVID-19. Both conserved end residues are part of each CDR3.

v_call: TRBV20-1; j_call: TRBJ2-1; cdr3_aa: CSASNNEQFF
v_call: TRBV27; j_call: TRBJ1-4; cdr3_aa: CASSLSAFRGKLFF
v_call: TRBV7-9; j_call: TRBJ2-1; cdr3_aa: CASSSRDRVGVLEQFF
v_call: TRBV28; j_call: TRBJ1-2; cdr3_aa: CASTGWVLYGYTF
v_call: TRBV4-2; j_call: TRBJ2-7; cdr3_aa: CASSQEATVSYEQYF
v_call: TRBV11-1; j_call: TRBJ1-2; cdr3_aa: CASSLRDREGYTF
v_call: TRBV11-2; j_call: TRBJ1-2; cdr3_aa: CASSPRRRDYGYTF
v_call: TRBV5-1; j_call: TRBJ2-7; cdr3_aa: CASSFGQYSYEQYF
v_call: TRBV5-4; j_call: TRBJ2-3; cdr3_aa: CASSSTGQDTQYF
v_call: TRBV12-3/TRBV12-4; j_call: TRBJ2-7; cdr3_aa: CASTFTGYEQYF
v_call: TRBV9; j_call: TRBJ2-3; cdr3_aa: CASSVDSPGGLRDTQYF
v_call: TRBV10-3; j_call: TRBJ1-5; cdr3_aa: CAVGTGRTNQPQHF
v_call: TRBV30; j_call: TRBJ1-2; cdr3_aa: CASTGGGSAYGYTF
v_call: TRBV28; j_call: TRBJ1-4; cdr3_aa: CASSLYWGQGDEKLFF
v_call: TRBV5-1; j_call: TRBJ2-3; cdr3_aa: CASSLWGPGQGSTDTQYF
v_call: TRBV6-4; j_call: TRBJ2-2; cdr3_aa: CASRGGTMNTGELFF
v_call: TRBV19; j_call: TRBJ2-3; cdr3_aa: CASSLAAWGDTQYF
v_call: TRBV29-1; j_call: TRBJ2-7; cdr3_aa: CSVRGGSSYEQYF
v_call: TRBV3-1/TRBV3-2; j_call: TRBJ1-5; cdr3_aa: CASSLRGGQPQHF
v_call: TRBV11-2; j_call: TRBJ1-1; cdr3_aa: CASSLVDRGQNEAFF
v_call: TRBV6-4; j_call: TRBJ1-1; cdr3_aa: CASSDGGNLNTEAFF
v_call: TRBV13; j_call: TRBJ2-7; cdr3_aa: CASSYWGRESSYEQYF
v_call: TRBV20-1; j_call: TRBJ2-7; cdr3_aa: CSASVQDLLYEQYF
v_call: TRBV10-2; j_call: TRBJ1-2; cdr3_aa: CASSETQTRQGAPNGYTF
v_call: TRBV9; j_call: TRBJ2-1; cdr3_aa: CASSVGTAYNEQFF
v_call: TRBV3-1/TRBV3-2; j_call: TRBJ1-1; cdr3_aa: CASSQEVGAGTEAFF
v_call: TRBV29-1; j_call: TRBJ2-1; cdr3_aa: CSVATRLAGGYNEQFF
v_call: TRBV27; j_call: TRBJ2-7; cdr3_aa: CASSLGGYEQYF
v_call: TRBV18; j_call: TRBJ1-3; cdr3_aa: CASSPNPTGFTGNTIYF
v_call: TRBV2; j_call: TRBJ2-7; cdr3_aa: CASRDPQDYEQYF
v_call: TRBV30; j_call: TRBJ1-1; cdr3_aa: CAWSTTDYTEAFF
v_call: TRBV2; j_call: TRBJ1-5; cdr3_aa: CASSEAPDSYSNQPQHF
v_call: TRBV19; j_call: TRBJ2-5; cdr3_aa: CASSSPLLAGGQETQYF
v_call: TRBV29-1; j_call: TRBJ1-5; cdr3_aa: CSVEVLSEGYSNQPQHF
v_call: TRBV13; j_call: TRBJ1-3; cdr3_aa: CASSLVGLKGNTIYF
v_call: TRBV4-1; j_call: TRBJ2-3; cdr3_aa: CASSQDGAGGSADTQYF
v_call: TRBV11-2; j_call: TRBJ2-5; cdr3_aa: CASSSGLAGDQETQYF
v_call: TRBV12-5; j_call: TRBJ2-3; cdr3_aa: CASGTRDSLRDTQYF
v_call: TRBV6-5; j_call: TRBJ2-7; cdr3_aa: CASMKGQALSGGQYF
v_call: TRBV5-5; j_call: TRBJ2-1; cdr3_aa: CASAGGVTYNEQFF
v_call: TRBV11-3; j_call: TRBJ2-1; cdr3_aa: CASSLVGDRNNEQFF
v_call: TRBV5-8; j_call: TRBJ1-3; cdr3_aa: CASSLRTGAGNTIYF
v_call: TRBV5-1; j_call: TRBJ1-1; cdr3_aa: CASSQDGKTEAFF
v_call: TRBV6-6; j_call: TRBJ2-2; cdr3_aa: CASSRLPPTGGKDTGELFF
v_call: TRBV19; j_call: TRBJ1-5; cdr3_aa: CASQLGGASNQPQHF
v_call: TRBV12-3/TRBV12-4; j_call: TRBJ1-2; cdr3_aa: CASRQGSGGYTF
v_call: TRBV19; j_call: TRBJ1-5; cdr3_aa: CASSIDEGVGNQPQHF
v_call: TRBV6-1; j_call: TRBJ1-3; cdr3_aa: CASSGDRGLYGNTIYF
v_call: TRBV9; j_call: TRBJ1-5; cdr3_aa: CASSLQGGQPQHF
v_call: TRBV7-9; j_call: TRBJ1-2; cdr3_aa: CASSLLVGQGGYGYTF